A selection of T cell receptor beta chains follows, all from one sample in a study of T-cell reconstitution after alpha-beta-depleted transplantation in children. TCRdb reprocessed the PCR reads via MiXCR and lists one record per CDR3 protein. The repertoire holds 140,000 to 150,000 distinct CDR3 sequences, around 8.8% seen once, with around a sixth in the top ten. Sample: PBMCs, mostly from graft donor cells, taken 180 days after TCRalphabeta/CD19-depleted stem cell transplant. The origin of the receptors is a female patient aged 2 to 10 who had a stem cell transplant for congenital amegakaryocytic thrombocytopenia, so the T cells may come from the graft donor. Each CDR3 is given with its conserved first and last residue. D genes are given only for firm matches. Expanded clones get a size class; other rows say once, few or many, or leave the size out.

abundance	d_gene	v_gene	j_gene	CDR3aa	CDR3nt
many	TRBD2	TRBV20-1	TRBJ2-3	CSAHYPGLSTDTQYF	TGCAGTGCGCACTATCCGGGACTAAGCACAGATACGCAGTATTTT
many	TRBD1	TRBV7-2	TRBJ2-7	CASSFDPGQGFYEQYF	TGTGCCAGCAGCTTCGACCCGGGACAGGGGTTCTACGAGCAGTACTTC
many	-	TRBV5-1	TRBJ2-1	CASSLDFTSYNEQFF	TGCGCCAGCAGCTTGGACTTCACCTCCTACAATGAGCAGTTCTTC
-	-	TRBV6-5	TRBJ1-2	CASSDGQMGYTF	TGTGCCAGCAGTGACGGACAGATGGGCTACACCTTC
few	TRBD1	TRBV10-3	TRBJ1-2	CAINGQGADGYTF	TGTGCCATCAACGGACAGGGAGCGGATGGCTACACCTTC
many	TRBD2	TRBV20-1	TRBJ2-7	CSAARLAGSSYEQYF	TGCAGTGCTGCCAGACTAGCGGGTAGCTCCTACGAGCAGTACTTC
many	-	TRBV21-1	TRBJ2-4	CASSKVTGVDIQYF	TGTGCCAGCAGCAAAGTTACGGGGGTGGACATTCAGTACTTC
few	-	TRBV6-1	TRBJ2-7	CASTGGKGRSEQYF	TGTGCCAGCACCGGCGGAAAGGGGCGGTCCGAGCAGTACTTC
few	TRBD2	TRBV5-1	TRBJ2-3	CASSLRAAGGYTDTQYF	TGCGCCAGCAGCTTGCGGGCAGCGGGAGGTTACACAGATACGCAGTATTTT
many	-	TRBV3-1	TRBJ2-2	CASSQPRQTNTGELFF	TGTGCCAGCAGCCAACCCCGACAGACCAACACCGGGGAGCTGTTTTTT
many	-	TRBV15	TRBJ1-3	CATSRDSGRRNTIYF	TGTGCCACCAGCAGAGATTCCGGGCGTCGGAACACCATATATTTT
-	TRBD2	TRBV5-4	TRBJ2-1	CASRPPGGPYNEQFF	TGTGCCAGCAGACCTCCGGGAGGTCCCTACAATGAGCAGTTCTTC
many	-	TRBV11-1	TRBJ2-7	CASSHPGLYEQYF	TGTGCCAGCAGCCATCCGGGGTTGTACGAGCAGTACTTC
-	TRBD1	TRBV5-1	TRBJ2-1	CASSLADRVRVYEQFF	TGCGCCAGCAGCTTGGCGGACAGGGTTAGGGTGTATGAGCAGTTCTTC
medium-sized	-	TRBV11-2	TRBJ2-1	CASSLVLSTGHEQFF	TGTGCCAGCAGCTTAGTTCTTTCGACAGGCCATGAGCAGTTCTTC
many	-	TRBV29-1	TRBJ2-2	CSVEKEGGNTGELFF	TGCAGCGTTGAAAAGGAGGGTGGAAACACCGGGGAGCTGTTTTTT
many	TRBD1	TRBV5-1	TRBJ1-2	CASSQGQGRFYGYTF	TGCGCCAGCAGCCAAGGACAGGGCCGATTCTATGGCTACACCTTC
few	-	TRBV5-6	TRBJ2-1	CASSSRFSSRYNEQFF	TGTGCCAGCAGCTCCCGATTTAGCAGCCGTTACAATGAGCAGTTCTTC
many	TRBD2	TRBV7-2	TRBJ2-5	CASNQKLAGGPETQYF	TGTGCCAGCAACCAAAAACTAGCGGGAGGGCCGGAGACCCAGTACTTC
many	-	TRBV9	TRBJ2-7	CASSVAGTRYEQYF	TGTGCCAGCAGCGTAGCCGGGACCAGATACGAGCAGTACTTC
many	-	TRBV28	TRBJ1-4	CASKRRANEKLFF	TGTGCCAGCAAGCGCAGGGCTAATGAAAAACTGTTTTTT
many	TRBD1	TRBV27	TRBJ1-6	CASSPQGQFSPLHF	TGTGCCAGCAGTCCCCAGGGACAGTTTTCACCCCTCCACTTT
many	TRBD1	TRBV5-5	TRBJ2-7	CASKGLPWTGGLSYEQYF	TGTGCCAGCAAGGGCCTCCCCTGGACAGGGGGCCTTTCCTACGAGCAGTACTTC
-	-	TRBV7-6	TRBJ2-7	CASSLGGSEAYEQYF	TGTGCCAGCAGCTTAGGGGGGTCGGAGGCCTACGAGCAGTACTTC
many	-	TRBV7-2	TRBJ1-3	CASSLARSVRSGNTIYF	TGTGCCAGCAGCTTAGCGCGGTCGGTCCGCTCTGGAAACACCATATATTTT
many	-	TRBV6-4	TRBJ2-1	CASSDLFGPSCNEQFF	TGTGCCAGCAGTGATCTTTTCGGGCCTAGCTGCAATGAGCAGTTCTTC
-	TRBD2	TRBV6-2/TRBV6-3	TRBJ2-3	CASSPIAGGPGDTQYF	TGTGCCAGCAGTCCTATAGCGGGAGGGCCCGGAGATACGCAGTATTTT
-	-	TRBV9	TRBJ2-7	CASSPYPGNTYEQYF	TGTGCCAGCAGCCCCTACCCAGGGAATACCTACGAGCAGTACTTC
many	TRBD2	TRBV20-1	TRBJ2-7	CSARGLAGPYEQYF	TGCAGTGCTAGAGGGCTAGCGGGACCCTACGAGCAGTACTTC
many	-	TRBV19	TRBJ2-7	CASSRTGSYYEQYF	TGTGCCAGTAGTAGAACGGGTTCTTACTACGAGCAGTACTTC
many	TRBD2	TRBV20-1	TRBJ2-1	CSAPRLAGGHNEQFF	TGCAGTGCTCCAAGACTAGCGGGAGGGCACAATGAGCAGTTCTTC
many	-	TRBV7-2	TRBJ2-6	CASSTWHSGANVLTF	TGTGCCAGCAGCACCTGGCACTCTGGGGCCAACGTCCTGACTTTC
-	-	TRBV20-1	TRBJ1-6	CSARDANWGSNSPLHF	TGCAGTGCTAGAGATGCGAATTGGGGCTCTAATTCACCCCTCCACTTT
many	-	TRBV7-2	TRBJ2-3	CASSLGGEDSDTQYF	TGTGCCAGCAGCTTAGGGGGAGAGGACTCAGATACGCAGTATTTT
many	TRBD2	TRBV20-1	TRBJ2-3	CSNRAGGPTTQYF	TGCAGTAACCGGGCGGGAGGGCCGACTACGCAGTATTTT
few	-	TRBV4-3	TRBJ2-2	CASSQYLLAPSTGELFF	TGCGCCAGCAGCCAATACCTTCTAGCGCCGAGCACCGGGGAGCTGTTTTTT
-	-	TRBV7-2	TRBJ2-2	CASSLNGIPGELFF	TGTGCCAGCAGCTTAAACGGTATCCCCGGGGAGCTGTTTTTT